A single sample is the source of the 24 T cell receptor beta chains below, sequenced in a study of blood T cells in healthy people across ages. Combining a sample-barcoded 5' primer with a J-beta primer mix, a second PCR ran for about 6 to 12 cycles. TCRdb re-called the 5' RACE reads through MiXCR, storing one row per CDR3 protein. The data show over 1,500,000 distinct CDR3 sequences, roughly 50% seen once. Sequenced input: blood. These receptors were taken from a woman between 40 and 50 years old in good health.

V and J are TRBV5-1 and TRBJ2-5; D might be TRBD2 (6 bases). V shed 6 bases and J shed 4 bases, with 16 bases lying between them. The length of the CDR3 is 14 residues. The V gene's germline CDR1 is SGHRS and CDR2 YFSETQ. The CDR3 nucleotides read TGCGCCAGCACCCCGGGGGTAGTTGTAGAGACCCAGTACTTC. Encoded protein: CASTPGVVVETQYF. Filled out from reference TRBV5-1 and TRBJ2-5, the complete variable domain reads KAGVTQTPRYLIKTRGQQVTLSCSPISGHRSVSWYQQTPGQGLQFLFEYFSETQRNKGNFPGRFSGRQFSNSRSEMNVSTLELGDSALYLCASTPGVVVETQYFGPGTRLLVL.

The rearrangement uses TRBV20-1 and TRBJ2-3; D remains ambiguous. CDR1 is DFQATT, CDR2 SNEGSKA, per germline (reference sequence). CDR3 length: 13 residues. V gave up 7 bases and J gave up 2 bases, with 13 bases separating them. The CDR3 DNA reads as TGCAGTGTTCCGACCGGGCCCACAGATACGCAGTATTTT. Translating it yields CSVPTGPTDTQYF.

This clonotype was observed a few times. This chain uses TRBV20-1 with TRBJ2-3; 12 bases match TRBD2. Germline assignment: CDR1 DFQATT and CDR2 SNEGSKA (reference sequence). This CDR3 is 17 amino acids long. V lost 5 bases, J lost 2 bases, and 11 bases stayed unmatched. Here the CDR3 reads CSAPSPRLAGVTDTQYF. As DNA, the CDR3 is TGCAGTGCTCCCTCTCCTAGACTAGCGGGGGTCACAGATACGCAGTATTTT.

The rearrangement links TRBV5-1 to TRBJ1-1; D gene unclear. This CDR3 has 11 residues. Germline assignment: CDR1 SGHRS and CDR2 YFSETQ. The ends were cut back, 0 bases at V and 10 bases at J, with 7 bases in the middle. The CDR3 loop is CASSLGEAAFF. DNA for the CDR3: TGCGCCAGCAGCTTGGGGGAAGCAGCTTTCTTT. Looking up the rest from reference TRBV5-1 and TRBJ1-1 gives the full variable domain: KAGVTQTPRYLIKTRGQQVTLSCSPISGHRSVSWYQQTPGQGLQFLFEYFSETQRNKGNFPGRFSGRQFSNSRSEMNVSTLELGDSALYLCASSLGEAAFFGQGTRLTVV.

The J gene is TRBJ1-1, the V gene TRBV3-1; the D is unclear. CDR3 length: 14 residues. CDR1 and CDR2 from the germline V gene are LGHDT and YNNKEL (reference sequence). V dropped 4 bases and J dropped 1 base, with 10 bases sitting between them. The CDR3 loop reads CASSPVFRNTEAFF. CDR3 DNA sequence: TGTGCCAGCAGCCCTGTTTTTAGGAACACTGAAGCTTTCTTT.

This clonotype was counted only a few times. The genes are TRBV12-3 or TRBV12-4 and TRBJ2-5; 9 positions match TRBD2. V lost 5 bases, J lost 7 bases, and 8 bases stayed unmatched. The CDR3 totals 14 residues. The DNA for the CDR3 is TGTGCCAGCAGTCGCGGGGGGGGGACTGGGACCCAGTACTTC. It specifies CASSRGGGTGTQYF.

J is TRBJ1-4 and V is TRBV5-1; weak D call: TRBD1 (5 bases). The CDR3 is 16 amino acids. V was pared by 1 base and J by 8 bases, with 18 bases between. Per the germline V gene, CDR1 is SGHRS and CDR2 is YFSETQ. DNA for the CDR3: TGCGCCAGCAGCTTGTATCCGGCCAGGGCGGAGGAAAAACTGTTTTTT. Its translation is CASSLYPARAEEKLFF. The whole variable domain, remainder taken from reference TRBV5-1 and TRBJ1-4, is KAGVTQTPRYLIKTRGQQVTLSCSPISGHRSVSWYQQTPGQGLQFLFEYFSETQRNKGNFPGRFSGRQFSNSRSEMNVSTLELGDSALYLCASSLYPARAEEKLFFGSGTQLSVL.

This clonotype was seen only a few times. The gene calls are TRBV28 and TRBJ2-7; D possibly corresponds to TRBD2 (5 bases). Germline CDR1 MDHEN, CDR2 SYDVKM. This CDR3 is built from 12 residues. Trimming took 10 bases from V and 3 from J, leaving 13 bases between them. CDR3 protein: CATRSSGYEQYF. CDR3 DNA sequence: TGTGCCACAAGGAGCAGCGGCTACGAGCAGTACTTC.

The CDR3 protein is CSARGGHPGELFF. CDR3 nucleotides: TGCAGTGCTAGAGGGGGTCATCCCGGGGAGCTGTTTTTT. The rearrangement links TRBV20-1 to TRBJ2-2; D unresolved. From germline, CDR1 is DFQATT and CDR2 SNEGSKA (reference sequence). With 1 base removed from V and 6 bases from J, the gap between germline ends came to 9 bases. This CDR3 is built from 13 residues.

The J gene is TRBJ2-7, the V gene TRBV28; TRBD1 agrees at 7 bases. The CDR3 has 15 residues. With 6 bases clipped from V and 3 bases from J, the junction kept 11 bases outside the gene matches. Germline CDR1 MDHEN, CDR2 SYDVKM. CDR3 loop: CASRPTGEKFYEQYF. The CDR3 nucleotides are TGTGCCAGCAGGCCCACAGGGGAAAAGTTCTACGAGCAGTACTTC.

The J gene is TRBJ1-6, the V gene TRBV6-2 or TRBV6-3; D is perhaps TRBD1 (5 bases). Germline V gene data show CDR1 as MNHEY and CDR2 as SVGEGT. The CDR3 contains 18 residues. Between the trimmed V and J ends, which lost 6 bases and 0 bases, there was a span of 18 bases. The CDR3 DNA follows: TGTGCCAGCAGCATCCGGGACTTTCCGAGCTCCTATAATTCACCCCTCCACTTT. As protein: CASSIRDFPSSYNSPLHF.

This clonotype was counted between two and nine times. The V and J genes are TRBV6-2 or TRBV6-3 and TRBJ2-7, with 8 bases lining up with TRBD1. V lost 2 bases and J lost 2; bases outside the gene matches: 8. Germline loops: CDR1 MNHEY, CDR2 SVGEGT. The CDR3 has 16 amino acids. In nucleotides, the CDR3 is TGTGCCAGCAGTTACGTATGGACAGGGCCTCCCTACGAGCAGTACTTC. This encodes CASSYVWTGPPYEQYF.

The CDR3 protein is CASSLLAGGPGTDTQYF. The CDR3 DNA follows: TGTGCCAGCAGTTTGCTAGCGGGGGGGCCGGGAACAGATACGCAGTATTTT. V is TRBV12-3 or TRBV12-4 and J is TRBJ2-3; 12 nucleotides line up with TRBD2. There are 17 residues in the CDR3. The ends lost 3 bases at V and 3 bases at J; junction bases unmatched: 7.

Note on this clonotype: Relative to the germline gene, one junction end is altered; a read error may explain this. The chain carries TRBV6-6 and TRBJ2-5; tentatively, D is TRBD1 or TRBD2 (5 bases each). The CDR3 runs 15 residues. Looked up from germline, CDR1 is MNHNY and CDR2 is SVGAGI (reference sequence). The CDR3 nucleotides are TGTGCCTGCAGTGGCTCTTGGGGCGGAGGAGAGACCCAGTACTTC. It is translated as CACSGSWGGGETQYF.

The chain carries TRBV28 and TRBJ2-7; TRBD1 agrees at 8 bases. This CDR3 has 14 residues. The germline V gene encodes CDR1 MDHEN and CDR2 SYDVKM. Germline trimming cut 4 bases from V and 6 bases from J; bases unmatched to any gene: 8. The CDR3 DNA follows: TGTGCCAGCAGTTCCACAGGGGGTCTCCTCGAGCAGTACTTC. It encodes CASSSTGGLLEQYF.

This rearrangement joins TRBV4-3 to TRBJ2-7, with a tentative D call TRBD2 (6 bases). This CDR3 spans 16 amino acids. The germline V gene has CDR1 LGHNA and CDR2 YSLEER. Between the trimmed V and J ends, which lost 0 bases and 2 bases, there was a span of 14 bases. The DNA of the CDR3 is TGCGCCAGCAGCCAAGATCCGGAGGGAACTCCCTACGAGCAGTACTTC. Its translation: CASSQDPEGTPYEQYF.

The chain has TRBV4-3 and TRBJ2-1; perhaps TRBD1 as D (6 bases). Trimming took off 0 bases at V and 3 bases at J, with 15 bases between the two ends. The V gene's germline CDR1 is LGHNA and CDR2 YSLEER. CDR3 size: 17 residues. In DNA, the CDR3 is TGCGCCAGCAGCCAAGATCGGGCAGGGGCTCGCTACAATGAGCAGTTCTTC. Protein sequence: CASSQDRAGARYNEQFF.

This chain joins TRBV20-1 and TRBJ2-3; D is unclear. The CDR3 extends over 12 amino acids. Germline assignment: CDR1 DFQATT and CDR2 SNEGSKA (reference sequence). V gave up 3 bases and J gave up 2 bases, with 6 bases separating them. CDR3 nucleotides: TGCAGTGCTAGGGTGTACACAGATACGCAGTATTTT. Its translation is CSARVYTDTQYF.

The chain carries TRBV20-1 and TRBJ2-1; 8 bases align to TRBD1. Germline CDR1 and CDR2: DFQATT and SNEGSKA (reference sequence). V gave up 0 bases and J gave up 9 bases; unmatched junction bases: 16. The CDR3 sequence is 17 residues long. The CDR3 region is CSARDLWKTGERAEQFF. The DNA of the CDR3 is TGCAGTGCTAGAGATCTTTGGAAGACAGGGGAAAGGGCTGAGCAGTTCTTC.

The genes are TRBV7-9 and TRBJ2-1; possible D gene TRBD1, 6 bases. Trimming took off 1 base at V and 5 bases at J, with 12 bases between the two ends. The CDR3 sequence is 15 residues long. In germline, CDR1 is SEHNR, CDR2 FQNEAQ (reference sequence). The CDR3 region has the DNA TGTGCCAGCAGCTTAGTCGGGACACTCAACAATGAGCAGTTCTTC. Protein: CASSLVGTLNNEQFF. The variable domain in full, completed from reference TRBV7-9 and TRBJ2-1, reads DTGVSQNPRHKITKRGQNVTFRCDPISEHNRLYWYRQTLGQGPEFLTYFQNEAQLEKSRLLSDRFSAERPKGSFSTLEIQRTEQGDSAMYLCASSLVGTLNNEQFFGPGTRLTVL.

Worth noting for this clonotype: A much larger clone differs from this one at a single base, so this may be a read error. The chain is built from TRBV29-1 and TRBJ2-7; no definite D call. Per germline, CDR1 SQVTM and CDR2 ANQGSEA. V lost 7 bases and J lost 4, with 14 bases in between. The CDR3 consists of 12 residues. CDR3 loop: CSAALNSYEQYF. The CDR3, as DNA: TGCAGCGCCGCGCTCAACAGTTACGAGCAGTACTTC.

In this sample, this clonotype turned up a few times. The rearrangement links TRBV4-3 to TRBJ2-5, with 9 bases identical to TRBD2. Per the germline V gene, CDR1 is LGHNA and CDR2 is YSLEER. V lost 0 bases and J lost 11; bases outside the gene matches: 10. The CDR3 sequence is 15 residues long. The CDR3 sequence: CASSQESGGISKQYF. As DNA, the CDR3 is TGCGCCAGCAGCCAAGAGAGCGGGGGGATTAGCAAGCAGTACTTC.

This clonotype appeared a few times. The J gene is TRBJ2-7, the V gene TRBV6-6, with TRBD1 matching 8 bases. Germline loops: CDR1 MNHNY, CDR2 SVGAGI (reference sequence). V lost 2 bases to trimming and J lost 3 bases; unmatched junction nucleotides: 6. CDR3 length: 15 residues. CDR3 region: CASSYTGQGIYEQYF. DNA for the CDR3: TGTGCCAGCAGTTACACCGGACAGGGAATCTACGAGCAGTACTTC.

The chain employs TRBV5-6 and TRBJ1-4, with 9 bases that match TRBD1. V trimming: 1 base; J trimming: 7 bases; junction bases outside the gene matches: 5. From germline, CDR1 is SGHDT and CDR2 YYEEEE. The CDR3 runs 15 residues. The CDR3 region has the DNA TGTGCCAGCAGCTTGTATAACAGGGGGCGTGAAAAACTGTTTTTT. Encoded protein: CASSLYNRGREKLFF. Combining the CDR3 with reference TRBV5-6 and TRBJ1-4 gives the whole variable domain DAGVTQSPTHLIKTRGQQVTLRCSPKSGHDTVSWYQQALGQGPQFIFQYYEEEERQRGNFPDRFSGHQFPNYSSELNVNALLLGDSALYLCASSLYNRGREKLFFGSGTQLSVL.